The sequence of this T cell receptor beta chain was determined in a study of type 1 regulatory T cells. The wider study: T-allo10 is a Tr1-enriched, alloantigen-specific CD4 T cell product made in vitro.

Points on this clonotype: The antigen remains undetermined.

Germline trimming cut 6 bases from V and 4 bases from J; bases unmatched to any gene: 2. This CDR3 spans 14 amino acids. TCRdb reanalysed the reads using MiXCR and keeps one entry per CDR3 protein. The repertoire consists of under 30,000 distinct CDR3 sequences, with around 47% occurring once and the leading ten covering under 5%. The chain uses TRBV12-3 or TRBV12-4 and TRBJ1-5; 11 bases fit TRBD1. The TCR comes from a human donor in good health. Specimen: cultured T cells, either the whole culture or a sorted T cell fraction (not recorded which). The CDR3 nucleotides are TGTGCCAGCAGGGGGACAGGGGGTAATCAGCCCCAGCATTTT. Translating it yields CASRGTGGNQPQHF.